Below, 28 T cell receptor beta chains from the same sample are listed, as sequenced in a study of cytomegalovirus exposure and HLA in healthy donors. PCR amplification relied on 60 Vbeta primers (plus 13 Jbeta primers). Sequencing was performed with immunoSEQ multiplex PCR; in TCRdb, only in-frame clones are kept and a portion is missing. The sample has more than 90,000 clones, about 80% seen once. Sequenced material: PBMCs. These receptors were taken from a young woman in good health and CMV-seropositive.

J is TRBJ1-1 and V is TRBV30, with D hard to call. Between the trimmed V and J ends, which lost 1 base and 6 bases, there was a span of 12 bases. Germline-derived CDR1 and CDR2 are GTSNPN and SVGIG (reference sequence). This CDR3 has 13 amino acids. The CDR3 reads CAWSGLLSAEAFF. The DNA of the CDR3 is TGTGCCTGGAGTGGACTTCTGTCCGCTGAAGCTTTCTTT.

The chain is built from TRBV7-2 and TRBJ2-7; TRBD1 matches at 8 bases. The ends lost 5 bases at V and 2 bases at J; junction bases unmatched: 2. Germline assignment: CDR1 SGHTA and CDR2 FQGNSA. This CDR3 contains 13 residues. CDR3 DNA: TGTGCCAGCAGCGTGGGACAGGCCTACGAGCAGTACTTC. Encoded protein: CASSVGQAYEQYF.

The V call is TRBV5-1, the J call TRBJ2-3; 12 bases align to TRBD2. The V gene's germline CDR1 is SGHRS and CDR2 YFSETQ. The CDR3 has 16 residues. Trimming took 0 bases from V and 4 from J; bases not matched to a gene: 3. CDR3 residues: CASSLGLAGVADTQYF. Written as DNA, the CDR3 is TGCGCCAGCAGCTTGGGACTAGCGGGAGTTGCAGATACGCAGTATTTT.

The J gene is TRBJ1-4, the V gene TRBV7-4; 9 positions agree with TRBD1. In germline, CDR1 is SGHVT, CDR2 SQSDAQ. The CDR3 is 16 amino acids. V lost 5 bases to trimming and J lost 6 bases; unmatched junction nucleotides: 10. The CDR3 DNA sequence: TGTGCCAGCAGCCCTCCTCCCCGGGACAGGGATGAAAAACTGTTTTTT. Encoded protein: CASSPPPRDRDEKLFF.

This chain uses TRBV5-1 with TRBJ1-1; D uncertain. This CDR3 spans 14 amino acids. Looked up from germline, CDR1 is SGHRS and CDR2 is YFSETQ. The ends were cut back, 0 bases at V and 1 base at J, with 7 bases in the middle. CDR3 DNA: TGCGCCAGCAGCTTGGGGCACACGAACACTGAAGCTTTCTTT. This translates into CASSLGHTNTEAFF.

The rearrangement links TRBV9 to TRBJ1-4; D remains unclear. Germline V gene lookup returns CDR1 SGDLS and CDR2 YYNGEE. The length of the CDR3 is 14 residues. Trimming shortened V by 3 bases and J by 3 bases, and 9 bases separated the two germline ends. CDR3 loop: CASSARSANEKLFF. In nucleotides, the CDR3 is TGTGCCAGCAGCGCTAGGTCGGCTAATGAAAAACTGTTTTTT.

This chain links TRBV19 with TRBJ2-7; TRBD2 is a possible D gene (6 bases). V shed 10 bases and J shed 0 bases, with 19 bases lying between them. Per the germline V gene, CDR1 is LNHDA and CDR2 is SQIVND (reference sequence). This CDR3 is built from 15 residues. The CDR3 protein is CATTRRAESSYEQYF. For the CDR3, the DNA is TGTGCCACCACAAGGAGGGCCGAAAGCTCCTACGAGCAGTACTTC.

This clone was seen a single time. This chain links TRBV5-1 with TRBJ2-5, with 7 bases lining up with TRBD2. This CDR3 spans 15 amino acids. V shed 4 bases and J 5 bases; nucleotides not matched to a gene: 11. The germline V gene encodes CDR1 SGHRS and CDR2 YFSETQ. This CDR3 reads CASSPWGGRLETQYF. The CDR3 nucleotides read TGCGCCAGCAGCCCGTGGGGCGGGAGATTGGAGACCCAGTACTTC.

The V and J genes are TRBV4-1 and TRBJ2-1; D uncertain. CDR1 MGHRA and CDR2 YSYEKL come from the germline V gene. Trimming pared 0 bases from V and 7 bases from J, leaving 4 bases between. CDR3 length: 12 residues. The CDR3 region is CASSQDGNEQFF. CDR3 DNA: TGCGCCAGCAGCCAAGACGGGAATGAGCAGTTCTTC.

Worth noting for this clone: Sequence at one end of the junction differs from germline and may be a read error. J is TRBJ2-1 and V is TRBV12-5; 8 bases line up with TRBD2. The germline CDR1 and CDR2 sequences are LGHNT and FRNRAP. The CDR3 totals 15 residues. The CDR3 region is CASGLQAGDYSEQFF. DNA for the CDR3: TGTGCTAGTGGTTTACAAGCGGGAGATTACAGTGAGCAGTTCTTC.

This clone came up a few times. V is TRBV5-4 and J is TRBJ2-1; perhaps TRBD2 as D (5 bases). The CDR3 is 13 residues long. Deletions cut 1 base from V and 9 bases from J, with 11 bases between. CDR1 is SGHNT, CDR2 YYREEE, per germline (reference sequence). The CDR3 bases are TGTGCCAGCAGCTTGAGTAGCGAGGGTGAGCAGTTCTTC. Encoded protein: CASSLSSEGEQFF.

The CDR3 nucleotides are TGTGCCAGCAGCCCTCAGGGGAATCAGCCCCAGCATTTT. Amino acid sequence: CASSPQGNQPQHF. The chain couples TRBV27 to TRBJ1-5, with D perhaps TRBD1 (6 bases). The V gene lost 6 bases and the J gene lost 4 bases, with 10 bases spanning the gap. From germline, CDR1 is MNHEY and CDR2 SMNVEV (reference sequence). CDR3 length equals 13 residues.

The gene calls are TRBV30 and TRBJ2-7; 9 nucleotides line up with TRBD1. CDR1 is GTSNPN, CDR2 SVGIG, per germline (reference sequence). CDR3 size: 14 residues. Trimming cost V 2 bases and J 5 bases; bases outside gene matches: 7. Here the CDR3 DNA reads TGTGCCTGGAGTCGAGGACAGGGGAAGAACGAGCAGTACTTC. Translated: CAWSRGQGKNEQYF.

The chain's CDR3 is CASSPPKTGVNEQYF. The CDR3 DNA sequence: TGCGCCAGCAGCCCCCCAAAGACAGGGGTCAACGAGCAGTACTTC. The rearrangement joins TRBV4-1 to TRBJ2-7, with 8 bases identical to TRBD1. V shed 4 bases and J 5 bases; nucleotides not matched to a gene: 10. The V gene's germline CDR1 is MGHRA and CDR2 YSYEKL. The CDR3 contains 15 residues.

In its sample, this clone was seen once. V and J are TRBV7-2 and TRBJ2-3, with 11 bases lining up with TRBD2. The germline gives CDR1 SGHTA, CDR2 FQGNSA. The V segment lost 4 bases and the J segment 3 bases; nucleotides outside the gene matches: 0. The CDR3 has 14 amino acids. The CDR3 is CASSWTSGTDTQYF. The DNA of the CDR3 is TGTGCCAGCAGCTGGACTAGCGGGACAGATACGCAGTATTTT. Full variable domain (remainder filled in from reference TRBV7-2 and TRBJ2-3): GAGVSQSPSNKVTEKGKDVELRCDPISGHTALYWYRQSLGQGLEFLIYFQGNSAPDKSGLPSDRFSAERTGGSVSTLTIQRTQQEDSAVYLCASSWTSGTDTQYFGPGTRLTVL.

The V call is TRBV7-2, the J call TRBJ2-1; 7 bases line up with TRBD2. The CDR3 runs to 15 residues. V gave up 4 bases and J gave up 5 bases; unmatched junction bases: 8. From germline, CDR1 is SGHTA and CDR2 FQGNSA. CDR3 sequence: CASSSGTTLNNEQFF. CDR3 in DNA: TGTGCCAGCAGCTCTGGGACTACCCTTAACAATGAGCAGTTCTTC.

The chain couples TRBV18 to TRBJ1-1; 11 nucleotides line up with TRBD1. The CDR3 has 15 residues. Trimming took 6 bases from V and 3 from J; bases not matched to a gene: 6. Germline V CDR1 and CDR2: KGHSH, LQKENI. The CDR3, as DNA: TGTGCCAGCTCCTCGATGGGACAGGGGGACACTGAAGCTTTCTTT. Amino acid sequence: CASSSMGQGDTEAFF.

The chain has TRBV11-2 and TRBJ2-7; D perhaps matches TRBD2 (6 bases). The CDR3 totals 16 residues. Between the trimmed V and J ends, which lost 1 base and 4 bases, there was a span of 17 bases. Germline V gene data show CDR1 as SGHAT and CDR2 as FQNNGV. CDR3 loop: CASSLVASESLYEQYF. The CDR3 nucleotides are TGTGCCAGCAGCTTAGTAGCTAGCGAGAGTTTGTACGAGCAGTACTTC.

V usage is TRBV7-8 and J usage is TRBJ1-4; 7 bases fit TRBD1. The V gene's germline CDR1 is SGHVS and CDR2 FQNEAQ. V dropped 5 bases and J dropped 8; count of bases not matched to a gene: 14. The CDR3 totals 16 residues. In DNA, the CDR3 is TGTGCCAGCAGCCCACAAAGACAGGGTAGAGGCGAAAAACTGTTTTTT. Amino acid sequence: CASSPQRQGRGEKLFF.

The V gene is TRBV27, the J gene TRBJ2-3; D may be TRBD1 (6 bases). CDR3 size: 12 residues. Germline V gene sequence: CDR1 MNHEY, CDR2 SMNVEV (reference sequence). With 2 bases removed from V and 11 bases from J, the gap between germline ends came to 11 bases. CDR3 loop: CASSLRGKKQYF. The CDR3 DNA reads as TGTGCCAGCAGTTTAAGGGGGAAGAAGCAGTATTTT.

J is TRBJ2-1 and V is TRBV2, with no clear D. Trimming took 2 bases from V and 6 from J, leaving 5 bases between them. The CDR3 is made up of 12 amino acids. Germline CDR1 is SNHLY and CDR2 is FYNNEI. The CDR3 spells CASSERSNEQFF. CDR3 DNA sequence: TGTGCCAGCAGTGAAAGGAGCAATGAGCAGTTCTTC.

The genes are TRBV21-1 and TRBJ2-1; the D call in the table, TRBD1, was not verified against the DNA. TRBV21-1 is recorded as a pseudogene. The CDR3 is 21 residues long. CDR3 loop: CASSKGPLRTGTGGAYNEQFF. In DNA form, the CDR3 reads TGTGCCAGCAGCAAAGGCCCCCTCCGGACCGGGACAGGGGGCGCTTACAATGAGCAGTTCTTC.

The rearrangement links TRBV4-1 to TRBJ2-7, with TRBD2 identical over 12 bases. CDR1 is MGHRA and CDR2 is YSYEKL in the germline V gene. This CDR3 has 15 amino acids. The V gene end was trimmed by 4 bases and the J gene end by 2 bases; junction bases not matched to a gene: 3. CDR3 bases: TGCGCCAGCAGCCCACTAGCGGGAGGAACCTACGAGCAGTACTTC. Translation gives CASSPLAGGTYEQYF.

V is TRBV28 and J is TRBJ1-2; D possibly corresponds to TRBD1 (6 bases). The CDR3 has 14 residues. Deletions cut 3 bases from V and 8 bases from J, with 16 bases between. CDR1 and CDR2 (germline): MDHEN, SYDVKM. In DNA, the CDR3 is TGTGCCAGCAGTTTGGGAGGGGGGCCCGGGGGCTACACCTTC. Its protein product is CASSLGGGPGGYTF.

The J gene is TRBJ2-5, the V gene TRBV5-1; D perhaps matches TRBD1 (5 bases). The germline gives CDR1 SGHRS, CDR2 YFSETQ. The CDR3 spans 14 residues. Trimming took 0 bases from V and 11 from J, leaving 17 bases between them. In nucleotides, the CDR3 is TGCGCCAGCAGCTTGGGGGGCGGCAAGGCTGAGCAGTACTTC. This translates into CASSLGGGKAEQYF.

The V gene is TRBV4-1, the J gene TRBJ2-7; 7 bases are a match to TRBD2. V lost 7 bases to trimming and J lost 3 bases; unmatched junction nucleotides: 9. CDR1 MGHRA and CDR2 YSYEKL come from the germline V gene. The CDR3 length is 14 residues. CDR3 bases: TGCGCCAGCACCCCTAGCGGCTCAAGCTACGAGCAGTACTTC. Translating gives CASTPSGSSYEQYF.

The chain is built from TRBV7-3 and TRBJ2-1; 7 bases map to TRBD2. Unmatched junction bases numbered 4, after V lost 2 bases and J lost 0 bases. CDR1 is SGHTA, CDR2 FQGTGA, per germline. The CDR3 consists of 16 residues. The CDR3 DNA follows: TGTGCCAGCAGCTTAGGTGAGCGGGGCTCCTACAATGAGCAGTTCTTC. It is translated as CASSLGERGSYNEQFF.

The genes are TRBV23-1 and TRBJ2-7; D uncertain. TRBV23-1 qualifies as an ORF whose function is uncertain. V lost 0 bases, J lost 0 bases, and 9 bases lay in between. CDR3 length: 15 amino acids. The CDR3 region has the DNA TGCGCCAGCAGTCAATCGTCCAGACTCTCCTACGAGCAGTACTTC. This translates into CASSQSSRLSYEQYF.